The 10 T cell receptor beta chains given below trace back to one sample, sequenced in a study of cytomegalovirus exposure and HLA in healthy donors. PCR amplification relied on 60 Vbeta primers (plus 13 Jbeta primers). Libraries were prepared by immunoSEQ multiplex PCR; TCRdb keeps only in-frame clonotypes and omits some of them. The sample lists tens of thousands of clones; 60% to 75% were seen once. The sequencing input was PBMCs. All receptors derive from a man aged 40-49 years in good health and CMV-seropositive.

The rearrangement joins TRBV4-1 to TRBJ1-5; 9 bases are shared with TRBD1. The CDR3 length is 14 residues. With V trimmed by 4 bases and J by 4 bases, 2 bases remained unmatched. The germline CDR1 and CDR2 sequences are MGHRA and YSYEKL. The CDR3 loop reads CASSRTGVNQPQHF. The CDR3 nucleotides read TGCGCCAGCAGCCGGACAGGGGTGAATCAGCCCCAGCATTTT.

This clone occurred once. The chain uses TRBV18 and TRBJ2-5; D gene unclear. V was pared by 3 bases and J by 2 bases, with 7 bases between. Germline lookup yields CDR1 KGHSH and CDR2 LQKENI. This CDR3 has 13 residues. The CDR3: CASSPRQQETQYF. CDR3 coding DNA: TGTGCCAGCTCACCGCGCCAACAAGAGACCCAGTACTTC.

The chain recombines TRBV7-2 with TRBJ2-3; 9 bases line up with TRBD2. The CDR3 runs 16 residues. V was pared by 7 bases and J by 8 bases, with 16 bases of the junction left unmatched. Germline CDR1 reads SGHTA; CDR2 reads FQGNSA. CDR3 bases: TGTGCCAGCACCCTAGGGCCGAGCGGGGGGATGGTTACGCAGTATTTT. Its protein is CASTLGPSGGMVTQYF.

The rearrangement uses TRBV6-5 and TRBJ1-1; 7 positions agree with TRBD1. Germline V gene lookup returns CDR1 MNHEY and CDR2 SVGAGI. V trimming: 4 bases; J trimming: 9 bases; junction bases outside the gene matches: 8. The CDR3 spans 13 residues. CDR3 region: CASSLSDRVKAFF. In nucleotides, the CDR3 is TGTGCCAGCAGTTTGAGTGACAGGGTTAAAGCTTTCTTT.

With respect to this clone: The germline gene is not matched at one end of the junction; a read error may be the cause. The J gene is TRBJ2-5, the V gene TRBV7-7; no reliable D call. Judging by the DNA end, TRBJ2-7 fits better; the J call may be wrong. This CDR3 comprises 16 residues. Germline lookup yields CDR1 SSHAT and CDR2 FNYEAQ (reference sequence). CDR3: CASSLDITAPSYEQYF. The CDR3, as DNA: TGTGCTAGCAGCTTAGATATTACAGCCCCATCCTACGAGCAGTACTTC.

The CDR3 loop reads CASSPVAGGHNEQFF. CDR3 DNA sequence: TGTGCCAGCAGCCCGGTAGCGGGGGGGCACAATGAGCAGTTCTTC. The chain carries TRBV9 and TRBJ2-1, with 11 bases that match TRBD2. This CDR3 has 15 amino acids. Germline V CDR1 and CDR2: SGDLS, YYNGEE. J was trimmed by 5 bases and V by 4 bases; bases with no gene match: 5.

The V call is TRBV27, the J call TRBJ1-1; D not certain. CDR3 length equals 13 residues. Germline V gene data show CDR1 as MNHEY and CDR2 as SMNVEV (reference sequence). The V and J ends lost 3 bases and 1 base respectively, with 6 bases between them. The CDR3 spells CASSFSENTEAFF. The CDR3 DNA follows: TGTGCCAGCAGTTTTTCAGAGAACACTGAAGCTTTCTTT.

The CDR3 DNA sequence: TGTGCCAGCAGCCCGGGACAGTCTTATGGCTACACCTTC. It codes for CASSPGQSYGYTF. The rearrangement uses TRBV7-2 and TRBJ1-2, with 7 bases lining up with TRBD1. Germline trimming cut 5 bases from V and 5 bases from J; bases unmatched to any gene: 5. Per germline, CDR1 SGHTA and CDR2 FQGNSA. The CDR3 consists of 13 residues. Variable domain in full (rest from reference TRBV7-2 and TRBJ1-2): GAGVSQSPSNKVTEKGKDVELRCDPISGHTALYWYRQSLGQGLEFLIYFQGNSAPDKSGLPSDRFSAERTGGSVSTLTIQRTQQEDSAVYLCASSPGQSYGYTFGSGTRLTVV.

This rearrangement joins TRBV5-1 to TRBJ1-1, with D possibly matching TRBD1 (6 bases). The V end lost 0 bases, the J end lost 5 bases, and 20 bases lay between the germline ends. The CDR3 sequence is 17 residues long. Germline lookup yields CDR1 SGHRS and CDR2 YFSETQ. The CDR3 DNA reads as TGCGCCAGCAGCTTGGACCCGGGACCCAGGGGTGTAACTGAAGCTTTCTTT. Amino acids: CASSLDPGPRGVTEAFF. The whole variable domain, filled in from reference TRBV5-1 and TRBJ1-1, reads KAGVTQTPRYLIKTRGQQVTLSCSPISGHRSVSWYQQTPGQGLQFLFEYFSETQRNKGNFPGRFSGRQFSNSRSEMNVSTLELGDSALYLCASSLDPGPRGVTEAFFGQGTRLTVV.

CDR3 bases: TGTGCCAGCAGCTTCCAGATGCACAGGTCTGGCTACACCTTC. It translates to CASSFQMHRSGYTF. This chain joins TRBV7-8 and TRBJ1-2; D possibly corresponds to TRBD1 (5 bases). Germline values: CDR1 SGHVS, CDR2 FQNEAQ. This CDR3 has 14 residues. The V end was cut by 3 bases, the J end by 7 bases, with 15 bases between. Supplemented by reference TRBV7-8 and TRBJ1-2, the full variable domain reads GAGVSQSPRYKVAKRGQDVALRCDPISGHVSLFWYQQALGQGPEFLTYFQNEAQLDKSGLPSDRFFAERPEGSVSTLKIQRTQQEDSAVYLCASSFQMHRSGYTFGSGTRLTVV.